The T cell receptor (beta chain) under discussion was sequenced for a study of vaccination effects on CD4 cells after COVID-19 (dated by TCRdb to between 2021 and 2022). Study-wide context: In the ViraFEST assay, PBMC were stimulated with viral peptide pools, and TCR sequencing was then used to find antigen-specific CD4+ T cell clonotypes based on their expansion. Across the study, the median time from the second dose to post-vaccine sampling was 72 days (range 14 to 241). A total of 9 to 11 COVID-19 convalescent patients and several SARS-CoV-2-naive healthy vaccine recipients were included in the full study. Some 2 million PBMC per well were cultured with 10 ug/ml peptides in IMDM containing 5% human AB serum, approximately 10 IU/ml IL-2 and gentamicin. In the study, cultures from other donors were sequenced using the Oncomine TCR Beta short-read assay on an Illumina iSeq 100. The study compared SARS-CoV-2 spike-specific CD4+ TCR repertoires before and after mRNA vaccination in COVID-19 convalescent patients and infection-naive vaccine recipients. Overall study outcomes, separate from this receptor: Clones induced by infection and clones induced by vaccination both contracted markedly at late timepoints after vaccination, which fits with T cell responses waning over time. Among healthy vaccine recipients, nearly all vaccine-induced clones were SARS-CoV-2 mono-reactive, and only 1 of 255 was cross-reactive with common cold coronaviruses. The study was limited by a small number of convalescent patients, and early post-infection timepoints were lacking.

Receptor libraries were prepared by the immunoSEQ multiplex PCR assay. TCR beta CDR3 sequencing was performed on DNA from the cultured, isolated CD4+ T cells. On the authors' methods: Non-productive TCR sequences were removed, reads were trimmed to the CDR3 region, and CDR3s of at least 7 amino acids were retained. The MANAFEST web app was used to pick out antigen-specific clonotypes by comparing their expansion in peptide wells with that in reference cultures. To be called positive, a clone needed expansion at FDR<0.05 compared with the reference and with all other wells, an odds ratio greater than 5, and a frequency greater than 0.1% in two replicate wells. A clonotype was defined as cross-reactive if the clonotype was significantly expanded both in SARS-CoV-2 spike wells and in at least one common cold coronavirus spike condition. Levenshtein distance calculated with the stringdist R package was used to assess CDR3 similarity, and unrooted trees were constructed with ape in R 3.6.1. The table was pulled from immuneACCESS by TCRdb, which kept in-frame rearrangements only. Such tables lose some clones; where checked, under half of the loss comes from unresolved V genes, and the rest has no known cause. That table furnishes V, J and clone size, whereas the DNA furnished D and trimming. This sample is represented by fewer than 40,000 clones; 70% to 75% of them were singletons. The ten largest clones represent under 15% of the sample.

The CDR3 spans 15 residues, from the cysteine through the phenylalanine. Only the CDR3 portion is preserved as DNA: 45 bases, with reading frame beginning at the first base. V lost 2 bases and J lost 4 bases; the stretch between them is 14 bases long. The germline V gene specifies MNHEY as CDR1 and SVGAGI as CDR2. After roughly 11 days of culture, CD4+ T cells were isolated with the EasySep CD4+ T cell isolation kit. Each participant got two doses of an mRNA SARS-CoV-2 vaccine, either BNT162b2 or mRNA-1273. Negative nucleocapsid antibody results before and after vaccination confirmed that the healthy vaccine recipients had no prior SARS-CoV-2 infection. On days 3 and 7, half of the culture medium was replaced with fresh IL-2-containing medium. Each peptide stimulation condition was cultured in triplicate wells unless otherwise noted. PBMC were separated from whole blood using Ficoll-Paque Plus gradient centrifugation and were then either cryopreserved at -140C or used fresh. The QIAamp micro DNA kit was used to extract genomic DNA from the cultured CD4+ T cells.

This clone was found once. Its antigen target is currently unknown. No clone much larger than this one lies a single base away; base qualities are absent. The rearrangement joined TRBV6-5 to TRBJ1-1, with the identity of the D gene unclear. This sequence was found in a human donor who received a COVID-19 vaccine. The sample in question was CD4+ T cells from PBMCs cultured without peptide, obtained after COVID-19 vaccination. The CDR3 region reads CASSYVGDPATEAFF. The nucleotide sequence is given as TGTGCCAGCAGTTACGTAGGAGACCCAGCCACTGAAGCTTTCTTT.